The T cell receptor beta chain under discussion was sequenced for a study of T cells in Graves' hyperthyroidism and ophthalmopathy. Patients with uncontrolled infections, other autoimmune diseases, pregnancy or lactation were excluded. Germline CDR1 SGHTA, CDR2 FQGNSA. Trimming took off 3 bases at V and 2 bases at J, with 16 bases between the two ends. CDR3 length equals 16 residues. RNA transcripts yielded amplified TCR beta CDR3 regions. The study used the HTBI primer set for a first-round RT-PCR of the TCR CDR3. Each CDR3 protein is one row after TCRdb ran MiXCR on the multiplex PCR reads. The sample yields over 250,000 distinct CDR3 sequences, 17% seen once.

The receptor was derived from a woman aged 60-75 years with Graves' ophthalmopathy. The sequenced sample was blood. The rearrangement joins TRBV7-2 to TRBJ1-2, with D unclear. The CDR3 region has the DNA TGTACCAGCAGCTTCGGCGGGAGAACCTTAAACTATGGCTACACCTTC. Its protein is CTSSFGGRTLNYGYTF.